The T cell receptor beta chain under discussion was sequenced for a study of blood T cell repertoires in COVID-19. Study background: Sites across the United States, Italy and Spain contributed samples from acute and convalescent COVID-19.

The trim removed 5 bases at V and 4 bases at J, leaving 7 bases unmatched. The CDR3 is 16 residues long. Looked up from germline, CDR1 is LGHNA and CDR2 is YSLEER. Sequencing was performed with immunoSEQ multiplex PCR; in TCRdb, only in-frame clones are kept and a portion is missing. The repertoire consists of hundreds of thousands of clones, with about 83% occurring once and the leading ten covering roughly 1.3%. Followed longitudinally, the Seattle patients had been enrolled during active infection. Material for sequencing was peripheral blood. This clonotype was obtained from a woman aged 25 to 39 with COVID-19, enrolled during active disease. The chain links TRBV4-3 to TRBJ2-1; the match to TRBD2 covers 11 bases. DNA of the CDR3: TGCGCCAGCAGCAGAGATACTAGCGGGGGTTACAATGAGCAGTTCTTC. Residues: CASSRDTSGGYNEQFF.